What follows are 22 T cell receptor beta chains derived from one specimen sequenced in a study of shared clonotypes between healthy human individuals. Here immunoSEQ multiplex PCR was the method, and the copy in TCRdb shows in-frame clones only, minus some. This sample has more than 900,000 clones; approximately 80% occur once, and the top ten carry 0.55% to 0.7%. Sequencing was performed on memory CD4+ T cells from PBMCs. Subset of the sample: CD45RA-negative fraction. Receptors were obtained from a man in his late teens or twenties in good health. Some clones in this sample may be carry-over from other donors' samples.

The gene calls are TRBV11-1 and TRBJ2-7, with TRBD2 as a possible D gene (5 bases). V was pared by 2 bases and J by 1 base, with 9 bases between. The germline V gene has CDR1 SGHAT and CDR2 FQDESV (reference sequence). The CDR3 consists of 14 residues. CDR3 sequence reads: CASSLTEESYEQYF. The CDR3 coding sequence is TGTGCCAGCAGCTTAACGGAGGAGTCCTACGAGCAGTACTTC.

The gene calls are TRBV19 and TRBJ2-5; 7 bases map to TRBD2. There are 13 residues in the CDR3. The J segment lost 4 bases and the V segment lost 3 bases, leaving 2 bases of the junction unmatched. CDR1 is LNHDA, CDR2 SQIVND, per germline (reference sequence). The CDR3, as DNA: TGTGCCAGTAGTATCGAGCGGGGAGAGACCCAGTACTTC. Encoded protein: CASSIERGETQYF.

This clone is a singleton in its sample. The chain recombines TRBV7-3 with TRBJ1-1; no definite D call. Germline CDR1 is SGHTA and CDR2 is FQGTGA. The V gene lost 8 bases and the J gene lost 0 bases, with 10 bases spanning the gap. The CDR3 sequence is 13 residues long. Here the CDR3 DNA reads TGTGCCAGCGGTTTGAATCTGAACACTGAAGCTTTCTTT. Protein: CASGLNLNTEAFF.

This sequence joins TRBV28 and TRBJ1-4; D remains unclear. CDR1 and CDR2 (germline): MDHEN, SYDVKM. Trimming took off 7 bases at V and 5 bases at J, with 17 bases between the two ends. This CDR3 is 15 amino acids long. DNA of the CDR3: TGTGCCAGCATCAAAGCAGGAGTTCTCAATGAAAAACTGTTTTTT. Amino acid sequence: CASIKAGVLNEKLFF. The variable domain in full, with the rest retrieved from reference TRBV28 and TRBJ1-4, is DVKVTQSSRYLVKRTGEKVFLECVQDMDHENMFWYRQDPGLGLRLIYFSYDVKMKEKGDIPEGYSVSREKKERFSLILESASTNQTSMYLCASIKAGVLNEKLFFGSGTQLSVL.

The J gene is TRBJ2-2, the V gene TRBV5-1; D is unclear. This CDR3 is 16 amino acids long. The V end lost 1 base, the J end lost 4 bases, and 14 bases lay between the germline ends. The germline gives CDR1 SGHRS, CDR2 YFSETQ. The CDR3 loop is CASSLYVLEGTGELFF. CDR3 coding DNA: TGCGCCAGCAGCTTGTATGTTTTAGAAGGCACCGGGGAGCTGTTTTTT.

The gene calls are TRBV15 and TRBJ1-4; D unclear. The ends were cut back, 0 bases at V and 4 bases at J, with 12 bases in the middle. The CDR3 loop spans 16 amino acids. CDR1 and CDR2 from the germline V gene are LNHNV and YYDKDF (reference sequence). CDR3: CATSRDRAAGNEKLFF. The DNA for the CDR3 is TGTGCCACCAGCAGAGATCGGGCGGCGGGTAATGAAAAACTGTTTTTT. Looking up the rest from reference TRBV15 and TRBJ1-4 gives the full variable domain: DAMVIQNPRYQVTQFGKPVTLSCSQTLNHNVMYWYQQKSSQAPKLLFHYYDKDFNNEADTPDNFQSRRPNTSFCFLDIRSPGLGDTAMYLCATSRDRAAGNEKLFFGSGTQLSVL.

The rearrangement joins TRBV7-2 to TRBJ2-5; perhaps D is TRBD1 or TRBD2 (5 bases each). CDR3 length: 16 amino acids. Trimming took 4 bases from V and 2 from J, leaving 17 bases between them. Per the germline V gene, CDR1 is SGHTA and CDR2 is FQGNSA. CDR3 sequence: CASSWDRRFVQETQYF. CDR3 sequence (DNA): TGTGCCAGCAGCTGGGACCGCCGTTTTGTTCAAGAGACCCAGTACTTC.

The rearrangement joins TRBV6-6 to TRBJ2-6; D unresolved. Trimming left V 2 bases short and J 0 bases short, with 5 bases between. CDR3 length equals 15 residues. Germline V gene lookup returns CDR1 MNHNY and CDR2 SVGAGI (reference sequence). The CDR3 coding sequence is TGTGCCAGCAGTTACGTACACTCTGGGGCCAACGTCCTGACTTTC. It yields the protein CASSYVHSGANVLTF.

The CDR3 bases are TGTGCCAGCAGTCCGTCAGGGGGCTTGAGCTATGGCTACACCTTC. Amino acids: CASSPSGGLSYGYTF. The chain joins TRBV28 to TRBJ1-2, with 8 bases identical to TRBD1. CDR1 and CDR2 from the germline V gene are MDHEN and SYDVKM. J was trimmed by 4 bases and V by 5 bases; bases with no gene match: 9. The length of the CDR3 is 15 residues.

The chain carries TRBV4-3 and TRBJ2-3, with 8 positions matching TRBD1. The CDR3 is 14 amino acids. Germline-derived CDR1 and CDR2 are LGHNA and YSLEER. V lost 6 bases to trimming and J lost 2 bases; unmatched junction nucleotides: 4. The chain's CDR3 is CASSRQGFTDTQYF. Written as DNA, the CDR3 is TGCGCCAGCAGTCGACAGGGGTTCACAGATACGCAGTATTTT.

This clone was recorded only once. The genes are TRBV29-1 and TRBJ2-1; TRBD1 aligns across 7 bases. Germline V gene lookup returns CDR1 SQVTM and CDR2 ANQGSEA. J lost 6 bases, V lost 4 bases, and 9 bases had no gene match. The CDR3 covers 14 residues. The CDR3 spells CSVGRDRDSNEQFF. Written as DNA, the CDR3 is TGCAGCGTTGGAAGGGACAGAGACAGCAATGAGCAGTTCTTC.

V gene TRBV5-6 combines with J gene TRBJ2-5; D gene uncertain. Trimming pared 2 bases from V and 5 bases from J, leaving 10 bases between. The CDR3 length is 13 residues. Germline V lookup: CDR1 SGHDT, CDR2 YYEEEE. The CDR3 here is CASSLGVFETQYF. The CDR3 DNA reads TGTGCCAGCAGCTTAGGCGTTTTCGAGACCCAGTACTTC.

CDR3 protein: CASSLLLDSYGYTF. CDR3 nucleotides: TGTGCCAGCAGTTTGTTGCTGGACAGCTATGGCTACACCTTC. The chain recombines TRBV28 with TRBJ1-2, with a possible D match to TRBD1 (6 bases). CDR1 is MDHEN, CDR2 SYDVKM, per germline. CDR3 length: 14 amino acids. Trimming cost V 3 bases and J 4 bases, with 12 bases left between them.

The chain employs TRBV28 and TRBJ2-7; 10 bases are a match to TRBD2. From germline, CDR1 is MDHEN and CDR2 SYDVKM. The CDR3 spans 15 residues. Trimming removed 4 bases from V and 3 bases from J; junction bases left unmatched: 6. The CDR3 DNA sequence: TGTGCCAGCAGTTCAACTAGCGGGAATATCTACGAGCAGTACTTC. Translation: CASSSTSGNIYEQYF. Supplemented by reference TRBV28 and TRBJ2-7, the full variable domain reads DVKVTQSSRYLVKRTGEKVFLECVQDMDHENMFWYRQDPGLGLRLIYFSYDVKMKEKGDIPEGYSVSREKKERFSLILESASTNQTSMYLCASSSTSGNIYEQYFGPGTRLTVT.

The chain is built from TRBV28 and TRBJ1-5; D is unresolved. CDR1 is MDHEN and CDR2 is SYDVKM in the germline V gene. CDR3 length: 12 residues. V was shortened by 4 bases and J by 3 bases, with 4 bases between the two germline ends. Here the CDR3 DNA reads TGTGCCAGCAGTTCATTCAATCAGCCCCAGCATTTT. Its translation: CASSSFNQPQHF. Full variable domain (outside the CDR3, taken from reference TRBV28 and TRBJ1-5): DVKVTQSSRYLVKRTGEKVFLECVQDMDHENMFWYRQDPGLGLRLIYFSYDVKMKEKGDIPEGYSVSREKKERFSLILESASTNQTSMYLCASSSFNQPQHFGDGTRLSIL.

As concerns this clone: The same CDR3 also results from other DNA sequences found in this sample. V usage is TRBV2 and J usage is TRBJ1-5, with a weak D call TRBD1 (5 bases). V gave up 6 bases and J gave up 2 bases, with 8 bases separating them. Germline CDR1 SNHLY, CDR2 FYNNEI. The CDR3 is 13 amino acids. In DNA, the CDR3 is TGTGCCAGCAGCGGGACGGGCAATCAGCCCCAGCATTTT. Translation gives CASSGTGNQPQHF.

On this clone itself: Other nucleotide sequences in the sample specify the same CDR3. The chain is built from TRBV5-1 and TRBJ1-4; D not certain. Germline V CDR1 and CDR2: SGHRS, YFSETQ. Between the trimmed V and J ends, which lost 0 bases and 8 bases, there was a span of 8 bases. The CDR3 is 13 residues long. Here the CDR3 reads CASSLGGGEKLFF. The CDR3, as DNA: TGCGCCAGCAGCTTGGGAGGCGGGGAAAAACTGTTTTTT.

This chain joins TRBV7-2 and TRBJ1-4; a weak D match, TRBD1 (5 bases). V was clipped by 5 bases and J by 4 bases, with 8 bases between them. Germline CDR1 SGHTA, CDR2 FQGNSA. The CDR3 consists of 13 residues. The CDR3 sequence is CASSRDLNEKLFF. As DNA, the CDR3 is TGTGCCAGCAGCCGGGACCTTAATGAAAAACTGTTTTTT.

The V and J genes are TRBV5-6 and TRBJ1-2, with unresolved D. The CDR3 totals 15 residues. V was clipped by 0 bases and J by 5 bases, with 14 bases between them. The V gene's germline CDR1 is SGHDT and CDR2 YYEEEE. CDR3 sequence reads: CASSLAVTVGYGYTF. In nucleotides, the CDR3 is TGTGCCAGCAGCTTGGCGGTCACAGTTGGGTATGGCTACACCTTC.

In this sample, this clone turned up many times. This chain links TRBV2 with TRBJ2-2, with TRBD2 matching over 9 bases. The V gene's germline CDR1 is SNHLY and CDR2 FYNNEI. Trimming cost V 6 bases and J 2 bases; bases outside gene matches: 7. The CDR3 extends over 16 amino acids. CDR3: CASRGTSRINTGELFF. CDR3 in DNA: TGTGCCAGCAGGGGGACTAGCCGTATAAACACCGGGGAGCTGTTTTTT.

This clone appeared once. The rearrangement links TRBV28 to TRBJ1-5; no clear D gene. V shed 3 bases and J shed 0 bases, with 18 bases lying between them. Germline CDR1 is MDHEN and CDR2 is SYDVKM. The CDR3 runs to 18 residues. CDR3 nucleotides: TGTGCCAGCAGTTTCGAGGGCATAGCCGGATATAGCAATCAGCCCCAGCATTTT. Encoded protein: CASSFEGIAGYSNQPQHF. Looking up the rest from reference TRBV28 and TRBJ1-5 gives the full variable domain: DVKVTQSSRYLVKRTGEKVFLECVQDMDHENMFWYRQDPGLGLRLIYFSYDVKMKEKGDIPEGYSVSREKKERFSLILESASTNQTSMYLCASSFEGIAGYSNQPQHFGDGTRLSIL.

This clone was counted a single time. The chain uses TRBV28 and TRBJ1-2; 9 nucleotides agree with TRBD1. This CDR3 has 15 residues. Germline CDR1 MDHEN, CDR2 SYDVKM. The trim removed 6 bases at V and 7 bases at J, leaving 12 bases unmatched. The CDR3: CASRVAGTGMSGYTF. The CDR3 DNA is TGTGCCAGCAGAGTAGCCGGGACAGGGATGTCTGGCTACACCTTC.